The 21 T cell receptor beta chains in this list originate from one sample, sequenced in a study of blood T cell repertoires in COVID-19. Method: immunoSEQ multiplex PCR; TCRdb's copy keeps in-frame clones and lacks some. The data show roughly 260,000 clones, with around nine tenths seen just once and about 11% held by the top ten. Input material: peripheral blood. These receptors were collected from a woman in her thirties with COVID-19, enrolled during active disease.

The chain uses TRBV6-2 or TRBV6-3 and TRBJ2-3, with 7 bases matching TRBD2. J was trimmed by 2 bases and V by 4 bases; bases with no gene match: 3. The V gene's germline CDR1 is MNHEY and CDR2 SVGEGT. This CDR3 spans 14 amino acids. The DNA for the CDR3 is TGTGCCAGCAGTTTCAGCGGGAACACAGATACGCAGTATTTT. Its protein product is CASSFSGNTDTQYF.

The chain joins TRBV4-1 to TRBJ1-5; 9 positions match TRBD1. Germline loops: CDR1 MGHRA, CDR2 YSYEKL. The CDR3 totals 16 residues. V was clipped by 4 bases and J by 2 bases; unmatched bases: 6. Here the CDR3 DNA reads TGCGCCAGCAGCCGGGTGGGACAGGGAGGCAATCAGCCCCAGCATTTT. It codes for CASSRVGQGGNQPQHF.

The sample holds one count of this clone. The chain combines TRBV5-1 with TRBJ2-1, with TRBD2 matching over 14 bases. The CDR3 contains 16 residues. Per germline, CDR1 SGHRS and CDR2 YFSETQ. The V and J ends lost 4 bases and 12 bases, in that order; junction bases with no gene match: 12. Here the CDR3 DNA reads TGCGCCAGCAGCCTCGGGACTAGCGGGAGTTTTTCGTCGCAGTTCTTC. It translates to CASSLGTSGSFSSQFF.

CDR3 DNA: TGTGCCAGCAGCTTAGCGCGCAACGGGGAGCTGTTTTTT. Protein sequence: CASSLARNGELFF. The chain links TRBV7-9 to TRBJ2-2; D is undetermined. Trimming took off 0 bases at V and 7 bases at J, with 6 bases between the two ends. The CDR3 consists of 13 residues. CDR1 SEHNR and CDR2 FQNEAQ come from the germline V gene (reference sequence).

The V gene is TRBV20-1, the J gene TRBJ2-7; TRBD2 might be the D (5 bases). Germline CDR1 and CDR2: DFQATT and SNEGSKA (reference sequence). This CDR3 is built from 11 residues. The CDR3 is CSQFRGYEQYF. The CDR3 DNA reads TGCAGCCAATTCCGGGGCTACGAGCAGTACTTC.

The rearrangement links TRBV6-6 to TRBJ2-1, with TRBD2 matching over 9 bases. CDR1 MNHNY and CDR2 SVGAGI come from the germline V gene (reference sequence). The J segment lost 0 bases and the V segment lost 5 bases, leaving 11 bases of the junction unmatched. The CDR3 covers 18 residues. As DNA, the CDR3 is TGTGCCAGCAGTCCCGGTGGTAGCGGGAGCCCCTCCTACAATGAGCAGTTCTTC. Translated: CASSPGGSGSPSYNEQFF.

The gene calls are TRBV11-2 and TRBJ2-1; TRBD2 agrees at 11 bases. J gave up 15 bases and V 1 base, and 8 bases lay outside the gene matches. Germline CDR1 reads SGHAT; CDR2 reads FQNNGV. CDR3 length: 14 amino acids. The CDR3 sequence is CASSLVAGGGGVFF. For the CDR3, the DNA is TGTGCCAGCAGCTTAGTAGCGGGAGGGGGAGGGGTGTTCTTC.

This chain links TRBV6-1 with TRBJ1-2, with 10 bases matching TRBD1. The germline CDR1 and CDR2 sequences are MNHNS and SASEGT. CDR3 size: 14 residues. J was trimmed by 5 bases and V by 7 bases; bases with no gene match: 7. The CDR3 loop is CASTRQGARYGYTF. The CDR3 coding sequence is TGTGCCAGCACAAGACAGGGGGCGAGGTATGGCTACACCTTC.

The CDR3 here is CASSLPSGAHPFF. The CDR3 DNA sequence: TGTGCCAGCAGCTTACCTAGCGGGGCTCATCCTTTCTTC. The rearrangement joins TRBV7-9 to TRBJ2-1; 9 bases align to TRBD2. Unmatched junction bases numbered 9, after V lost 2 bases and J lost 16 bases. Germline CDR1 and CDR2: SEHNR and FQNEAQ (reference sequence). The CDR3 has 13 amino acids.

V gene TRBV28 combines with J gene TRBJ1-1; 9 nucleotides align to TRBD1. The V segment lost 5 bases and the J segment 8 bases; nucleotides outside the gene matches: 9. In germline, CDR1 is MDHEN, CDR2 SYDVKM. The CDR3 extends over 14 amino acids. CDR3 in amino acids: CASSPRTGELEAFF. CDR3 nucleotide sequence: TGTGCCAGCAGTCCAAGGACAGGGGAGCTAGAAGCTTTCTTT.

V and J are TRBV5-1 and TRBJ2-3; 8 nucleotides align to TRBD2. J lost 5 bases, V lost 0 bases, and 2 bases had no gene match. CDR3 length equals 14 residues. CDR1 and CDR2 (germline): SGHRS, YFSETQ. The CDR3 loop is CASSLAGGQDTQYF. CDR3 DNA: TGCGCCAGCAGCTTGGCGGGAGGGCAAGATACGCAGTATTTT.

This chain connects TRBV11-3 to TRBJ2-3, with 9 bases identical to TRBD1. The CDR3 sequence is 16 residues long. Trimming at V came to 5 bases and at J to 1 base, leaving 7 bases not matched to a gene. CDR1 is SGHNT and CDR2 is YENEEA in the germline V gene. The CDR3 sequence is CASSPGQGAGTDTQYF. CDR3 bases: TGTGCCAGCAGCCCGGGACAGGGAGCGGGCACAGATACGCAGTATTTT.

The chain combines TRBV6-5 with TRBJ1-1, with 7 nucleotides matching TRBD1. The CDR3 length is 14 residues. The trim removed 5 bases at V and 3 bases at J, leaving 6 bases unmatched. CDR1 MNHEY and CDR2 SVGAGI come from the germline V gene. The CDR3 sequence: CASSQDRQDTEAFF. CDR3 sequence (DNA): TGTGCCAGCAGTCAGGACAGGCAGGACACTGAAGCTTTCTTT.

The chain has TRBV7-2 and TRBJ2-1; 10 positions match TRBD2. CDR1 and CDR2 from the germline V gene are SGHTA and FQGNSA. With V trimmed by 3 bases and J by 6 bases, 14 bases remained unmatched. The CDR3 spans 18 residues. CDR3 in amino acids: CASSFMALAGGGVNEQFF. The CDR3, as DNA: TGTGCCAGCAGCTTTATGGCGTTAGCGGGAGGAGGGGTCAATGAGCAGTTCTTC.

The CDR3 DNA reads TGTGCCAGCAGCCCAATGGTAGCTGGAAACACCATATATTTT. Translating it yields CASSPMVAGNTIYF. This chain connects TRBV7-2 to TRBJ1-3; D not resolved. Trimming shortened V by 5 bases and J by 2 bases, and 10 bases separated the two germline ends. Germline CDR1 reads SGHTA; CDR2 reads FQGNSA. CDR3 length: 14 residues. The full variable domain, rest sourced from reference TRBV7-2 and TRBJ1-3, is GAGVSQSPSNKVTEKGKDVELRCDPISGHTALYWYRQSLGQGLEFLIYFQGNSAPDKSGLPSDRFSAERTGGSVSTLTIQRTQQEDSAVYLCASSPMVAGNTIYFGEGSWLTVV.

The chain employs TRBV28 and TRBJ2-2; TRBD2 is a possible D gene (5 bases). The CDR3 contains 14 residues. Germline V gives CDR1 MDHEN, CDR2 SYDVKM. Trimming removed 3 bases at V and 5 bases at J, with 10 bases between. The CDR3 region is CASSFSGMTGELFF. The CDR3 DNA follows: TGTGCCAGCAGTTTTTCGGGGATGACCGGGGAGCTGTTTTTT. Supplemented by reference TRBV28 and TRBJ2-2, the full variable domain reads DVKVTQSSRYLVKRTGEKVFLECVQDMDHENMFWYRQDPGLGLRLIYFSYDVKMKEKGDIPEGYSVSREKKERFSLILESASTNQTSMYLCASSFSGMTGELFFGEGSRLTVL.

The chain employs TRBV7-9 and TRBJ2-7; 7 bases agree with TRBD2. This CDR3 has 15 amino acids. V shed 5 bases, J shed 3 bases, and the junction held 10 bases outside the gene matches. CDR1 is SEHNR, CDR2 FQNEAQ, per germline (reference sequence). The CDR3 region is CASSPGGFGSYEQYF. The CDR3, as DNA: TGTGCCAGCAGCCCGGGAGGATTTGGCAGCTACGAGCAGTACTTC.

This clone was detected once. The chain links TRBV19 to TRBJ2-7; TRBD1 agrees at 9 bases. Losses at the gene ends were 5 bases for V and 4 bases for J; bases not matched to a gene: 9. From germline, CDR1 is LNHDA and CDR2 SQIVND (reference sequence). The CDR3 is 15 amino acids. The CDR3 here is CASSEDRGGIYEQYF. The CDR3 coding sequence is TGTGCCAGTAGTGAGGACAGGGGCGGTATATACGAGCAGTACTTC.

With regard to this clone: Distinct nucleotide sequences in the sample also encode this CDR3. This sequence joins TRBV7-9 and TRBJ2-7; TRBD2 matches 12 bases. Germline CDR1 SEHNR, CDR2 FQNEAQ (reference sequence). The J segment lost 5 bases and the V segment lost 1 base, leaving 3 bases of the junction unmatched. This CDR3 is 15 amino acids long. DNA of the CDR3: TGTGCCAGCAGCTTAGTGCGACTAGCGGGAGACGAGCAGTACTTC. Its translation: CASSLVRLAGDEQYF.

The DNA of the CDR3 is TGTGCCAGCTCACCCGGAGAGACCCAGTACTTC. Its translation is CASSPGETQYF. V gene TRBV18 combines with J gene TRBJ2-5; no definite D call. Between the trimmed V and J ends, which lost 3 bases and 4 bases, there was a span of 3 bases. The CDR3 totals 11 residues. Germline CDR1 and CDR2: KGHSH and LQKENI.

The V and J genes are TRBV12-1 and TRBJ2-6; the DNA was not used to check the table's D call, TRBD2. TRBV12-1 is labeled a pseudogene. The CDR3 is 19 residues long. DNA for the CDR3: TGTGCCAGCAGCTTTCGACCCCCGGTGGTGAGGACTGGGGCCAACGTCCTGACTTTC. Residues: CASSFRPPVVRTGANVLTF.